The T cell receptor (beta chain) under discussion was sequenced for a study of PD-L1 blockade in urothelial cancer. As for the study in general: Reported median T cell count for blood samples was roughly 140,000.

Germline CDR1 reads LNHDA; CDR2 reads SQIVND (reference sequence). The CDR3 extends over 17 amino acids. V was clipped by 5 bases and J by 7 bases; unmatched bases: 16. Produced via immunoSEQ multiplex PCR; TCRdb's table is partial and in-frame only. The sample consists of approximately 100,000 clones, roughly 84% of them appearing once. The source is a man aged 50-59 years with urothelial cancer. This chain links TRBV19 with TRBJ2-3; 9 bases are a match to TRBD2. The source was PBMCs, collected around atezolizumab (anti-PD-L1) treatment. CDR3 bases: TGTGCCAGTAGTGGAATAATAGCGGGAGCCCATGTAAATACGCAGTATTTT. Amino acids: CASSGIIAGAHVNTQYF.